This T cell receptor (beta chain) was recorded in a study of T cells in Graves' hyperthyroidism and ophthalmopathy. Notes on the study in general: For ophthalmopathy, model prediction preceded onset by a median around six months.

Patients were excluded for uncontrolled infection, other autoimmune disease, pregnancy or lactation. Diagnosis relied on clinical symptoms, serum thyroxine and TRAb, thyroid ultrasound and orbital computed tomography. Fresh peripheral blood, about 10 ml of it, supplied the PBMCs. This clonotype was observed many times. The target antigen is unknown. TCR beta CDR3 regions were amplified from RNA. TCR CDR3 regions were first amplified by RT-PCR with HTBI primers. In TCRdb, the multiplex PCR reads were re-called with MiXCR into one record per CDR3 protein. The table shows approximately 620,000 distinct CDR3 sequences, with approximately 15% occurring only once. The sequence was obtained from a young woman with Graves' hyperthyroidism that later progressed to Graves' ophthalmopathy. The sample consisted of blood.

In DNA form, the CDR3 reads TGCGCCAGCAGCCCGACGCCGGACAGGGTGTCCTACAATGAGCAGTTCTTC. It yields the protein CASSPTPDRVSYNEQFF. The genes are TRBV5-1 and TRBJ2-1; 8 nucleotides match TRBD1. The CDR3 is 17 amino acids. Germline V gives CDR1 SGHRS, CDR2 YFSETQ. J gave up 1 base and V 4 bases, and 10 bases lay outside the gene matches.